The clone carrying this TCR beta chain appeared once. A read error may account for a junction end that differs from germline. The data belong to a study of blood T cells in healthy people across ages. In the study overall: Template switching caught about one barcoded beta molecule for each two T cells.

Through a sample-barcoded 5' primer and a J-beta primer mix, a second PCR was run for roughly 7 to 11 cycles. With 12 random nucleotides, a template-switch adaptor tagged each individual cDNA molecule. MiXCR was run by TCRdb on the 5' RACE reads, yielding one entry per CDR3 protein. The sample has 500,000 to 650,000 distinct CDR3 sequences, about 28% seen once. Germline CDR1 reads SGHRS; CDR2 reads YFSETQ. This CDR3 is built from 16 residues. Each donor gave roughly 10 milliliters of peripheral blood. These data were also reused for a study on T cells of mothers and their children. That study reports: Second-round PCR products received sample barcodes and 2-4 random nucleotides from the M1S primer.

The receptor comes from a boy aged 2 to 10 in good health. The chain links TRBV5-1 to TRBJ1-4, with 9 bases matching TRBD1. The sample taken for sequencing was blood. The CDR3 sequence: CASSSGTGQRNEKPFF. CDR3 sequence (DNA): TGCGCCAGCAGCTCGGGGACAGGGCAACGTAATGAAAAACCGTTTTTT.